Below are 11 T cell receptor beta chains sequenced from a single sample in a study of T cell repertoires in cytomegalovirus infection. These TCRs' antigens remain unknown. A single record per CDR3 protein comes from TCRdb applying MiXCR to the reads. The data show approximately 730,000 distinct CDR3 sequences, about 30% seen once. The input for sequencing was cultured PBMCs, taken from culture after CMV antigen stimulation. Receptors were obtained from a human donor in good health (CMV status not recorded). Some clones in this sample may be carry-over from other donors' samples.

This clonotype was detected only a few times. CDR3 in amino acids: CASSQYTGNTEAFF. DNA of the CDR3: TGCGCCAGCAGCCAATACACGGGGAACACTGAAGCTTTCTTT. This rearrangement joins TRBV4-1 to TRBJ1-1, with D unresolved. This CDR3 comprises 14 residues. The germline CDR1 and CDR2 sequences are MGHRA and YSYEKL. Between the trimmed V and J ends, which lost 2 bases and 1 base, there was a span of 8 bases.

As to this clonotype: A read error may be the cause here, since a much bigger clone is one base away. This CDR3 is CASSLETGVIEKLLF. The CDR3 nucleotides read TGTGCCAGCAGCTTGGAGACAGGGGTGATTGAAAAACTGTTATTT. V gene TRBV7-6 combines with J gene TRBJ1-4; 8 nucleotides line up with TRBD1. The CDR3 runs 15 residues. CDR1 and CDR2 from the germline V gene are SGHVS and FNYEAQ.

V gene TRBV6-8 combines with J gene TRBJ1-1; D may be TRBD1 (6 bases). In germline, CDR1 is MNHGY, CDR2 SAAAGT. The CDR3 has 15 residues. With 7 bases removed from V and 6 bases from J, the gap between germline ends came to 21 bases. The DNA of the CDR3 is TGTGCCAGCACCTCCGGATATGGGGGGGCCGCTGAAGCTTTCTTT. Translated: CASTSGYGGAAEAFF.

The CDR3 here is CASSRTASEQYF. The CDR3, as DNA: TGCGCCAGCAGCAGAACAGCAAGCGAGCAGTACTTC. The chain employs TRBV4-1 and TRBJ2-7; D is ambiguous. V was cut by 5 bases and J by 6 bases, with 11 bases left in between. The CDR3 runs to 12 residues. The V gene's germline CDR1 is MGHRA and CDR2 YSYEKL.

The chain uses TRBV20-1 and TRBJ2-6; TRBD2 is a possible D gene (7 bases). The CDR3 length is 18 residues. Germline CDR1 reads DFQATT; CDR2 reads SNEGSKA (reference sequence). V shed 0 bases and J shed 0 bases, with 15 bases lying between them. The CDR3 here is CSARDRGGVGSGANVLTF. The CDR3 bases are TGCAGTGCTAGAGATAGGGGGGGCGTGGGCTCTGGGGCCAACGTCCTGACTTTC.

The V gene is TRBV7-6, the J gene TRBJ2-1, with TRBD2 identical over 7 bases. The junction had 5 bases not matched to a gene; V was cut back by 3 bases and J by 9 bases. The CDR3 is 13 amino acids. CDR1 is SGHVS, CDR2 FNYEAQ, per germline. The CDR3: CASSLQRDSEQFF. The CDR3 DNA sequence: TGTGCCAGCAGCTTGCAGCGGGATAGTGAGCAGTTCTTC.

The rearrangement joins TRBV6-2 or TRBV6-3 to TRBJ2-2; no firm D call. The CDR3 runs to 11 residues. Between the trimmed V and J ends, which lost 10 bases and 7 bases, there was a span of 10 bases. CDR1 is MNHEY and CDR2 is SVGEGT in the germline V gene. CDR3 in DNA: TGTGCCACCCTGAAGGACGGGGAGCTGTTTTTT. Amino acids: CATLKDGELFF.

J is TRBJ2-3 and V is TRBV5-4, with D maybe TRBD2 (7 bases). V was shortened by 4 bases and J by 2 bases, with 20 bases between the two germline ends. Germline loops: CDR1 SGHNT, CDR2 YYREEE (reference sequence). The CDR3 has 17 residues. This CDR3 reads CASSQRTGAGVTDTQYF. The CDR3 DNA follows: TGTGCCAGCAGCCAAAGGACGGGGGCGGGGGTCACAGATACGCAGTATTTT.

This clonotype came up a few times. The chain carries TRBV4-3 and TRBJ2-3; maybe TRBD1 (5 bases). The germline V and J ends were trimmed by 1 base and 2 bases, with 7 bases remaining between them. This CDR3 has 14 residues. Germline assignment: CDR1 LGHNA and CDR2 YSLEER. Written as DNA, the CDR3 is TGCGCCAGCAGCCAAGGGGGCAACACAGATACGCAGTATTTT. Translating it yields CASSQGGNTDTQYF.

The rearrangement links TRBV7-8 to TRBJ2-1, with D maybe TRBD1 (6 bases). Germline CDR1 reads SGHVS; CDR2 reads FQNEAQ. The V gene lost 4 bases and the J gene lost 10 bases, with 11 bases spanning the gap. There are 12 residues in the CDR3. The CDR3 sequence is CASSYRVQEQFF. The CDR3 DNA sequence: TGTGCCAGCAGCTACAGGGTTCAGGAGCAGTTCTTC.

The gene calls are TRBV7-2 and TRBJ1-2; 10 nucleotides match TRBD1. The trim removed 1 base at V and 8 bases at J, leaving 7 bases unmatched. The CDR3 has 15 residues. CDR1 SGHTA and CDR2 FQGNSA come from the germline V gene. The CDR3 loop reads CASSLVGTGDKGYTF. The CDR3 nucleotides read TGTGCCAGCAGCTTAGTGGGGACAGGGGACAAGGGCTACACCTTC.